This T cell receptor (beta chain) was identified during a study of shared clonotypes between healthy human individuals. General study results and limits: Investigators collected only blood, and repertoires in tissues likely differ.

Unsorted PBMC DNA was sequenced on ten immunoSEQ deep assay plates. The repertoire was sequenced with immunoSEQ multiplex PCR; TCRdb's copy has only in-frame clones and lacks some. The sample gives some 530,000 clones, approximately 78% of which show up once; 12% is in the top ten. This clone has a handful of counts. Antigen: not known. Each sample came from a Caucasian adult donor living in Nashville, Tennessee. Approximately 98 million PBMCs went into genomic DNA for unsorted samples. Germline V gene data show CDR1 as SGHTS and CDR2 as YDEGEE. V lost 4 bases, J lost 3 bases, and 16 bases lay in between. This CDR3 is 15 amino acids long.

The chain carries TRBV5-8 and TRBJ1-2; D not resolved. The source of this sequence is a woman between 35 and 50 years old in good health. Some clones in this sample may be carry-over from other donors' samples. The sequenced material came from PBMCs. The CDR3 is CASSLPGELHYGYTF. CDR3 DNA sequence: TGTGCCAGCAGCCTTCCGGGAGAGCTGCACTATGGCTACACCTTC.